This T cell receptor (beta chain) is from a study of cytomegalovirus exposure and HLA in healthy donors. Overall study context: For the roughly 400 genotyped donors, around 76% fell within the Caucasian-associated ancestry cluster.

This CDR3 contains 15 residues. Trimming cost V 3 bases and J 0 bases, with 9 bases left between them. Germline V gene data show CDR1 as SQVTM and CDR2 as ANQGSEA. PCR used 60 Vbeta primers and 13 Jbeta primers. Original processing notes: In a later analysis, of roughly 73 million unique beta chains, about 12 million appeared in at least two donors. Data came from immunoSEQ multiplex PCR; TCRdb stores just in-frame clones and leaves some out. That table is the source of V, J and clone size, and D and trimming were worked out from the DNA. Here the sample spans approximately 120,000 clones, around 73% being singletons.

Material for sequencing was PBMCs. The sequence derives from a man in his forties in good health and CMV-seronegative. V is TRBV29-1 and J is TRBJ2-6, with D unresolved. The DNA for the CDR3 is TGCAGCGTTGACTGGGCAGACTCTGGGGCCAACGTCCTGACTTTC. This gives the protein CSVDWADSGANVLTF.